The 15 T cell receptor beta chains below were found in one sample sequenced in a study of blood T cell repertoires in COVID-19. Repertoires were generated with immunoSEQ multiplex PCR, while TCRdb's copy carries only in-frame clones and drops some. This sample has about 64,000 clones; 88% occur once, and the top ten carry around 10%. Sample: PBMCs or T cells enriched from blood (not recorded which). Receptors originate from a woman aged 40 to 50 who had recovered from COVID-19.

This clone came up once. This chain uses TRBV29-1 with TRBJ2-7; D perhaps matches TRBD2 (5 bases). V shed 7 bases and J shed 4 bases, with 20 bases lying between them. The V gene's germline CDR1 is SQVTM and CDR2 ANQGSEA. The CDR3 sequence is 14 residues long. As DNA, the CDR3 is TGCAGCGCTGTTGTCACGGGCGGAGGTTACGAGCAGTACTTC. Translating it yields CSAVVTGGGYEQYF.

The genes are TRBV3-1 (or the pseudogene TRBV3-2) and TRBJ1-3; no definite D call. The CDR3 spans 15 residues. CDR1 LGHDT and CDR2 YNNKEL come from the germline V gene (reference sequence). V was shortened by 0 bases and J by 4 bases, with 10 bases between the two germline ends. Here the CDR3 reads CASSQEFTLGNTIYF. CDR3 coding DNA: TGTGCCAGCAGCCAAGAATTTACCCTAGGAAACACCATATATTTT.

This clone showed up just a few times. The chain joins TRBV7-9 to TRBJ1-5, with TRBD1 identical over 7 bases. This CDR3 has 16 amino acids. V lost 4 bases, J lost 2 bases, and 8 bases stayed unmatched. Germline V CDR1 and CDR2: SEHNR, FQNEAQ (reference sequence). The CDR3, as DNA: TGTGCCAGCAGCTCAGGGGGGACCGAGCGCAATCAGCCCCAGCATTTT. Translation: CASSSGGTERNQPQHF. The variable domain in full, with the rest retrieved from reference TRBV7-9 and TRBJ1-5, is DTGVSQNPRHKITKRGQNVTFRCDPISEHNRLYWYRQTLGQGPEFLTYFQNEAQLEKSRLLSDRFSAERPKGSFSTLEIQRTEQGDSAMYLCASSSGGTERNQPQHFGDGTRLSIL.

The sample holds a few counts of this clone. The chain couples TRBV19 to TRBJ1-5; D is undetermined. The CDR3 spans 13 residues. Germline V gene lookup returns CDR1 LNHDA and CDR2 SQIVND (reference sequence). V lost 4 bases and J 7 bases, leaving 11 bases between the germline ends. CDR3 in amino acids: CASSTPRRQPQHF. CDR3 in DNA: TGTGCCAGTAGTACCCCTCGGAGACAGCCCCAGCATTTT.

The V and J genes are TRBV12-3 or TRBV12-4 and TRBJ1-1, with TRBD1 as a possible D gene (6 bases). This CDR3 has 13 amino acids. Trimming cost V 5 bases and J 8 bases, with 15 bases left between them. The chain's CDR3 is CASSPSPGQEAFF. For the CDR3, the DNA is TGTGCCAGCAGTCCATCCCCGGGACAAGAAGCTTTCTTT.

The chain is built from TRBV5-1 and TRBJ1-4; D might be TRBD1 (5 bases). The V end lost 4 bases, the J end lost 4 bases, and 14 bases lay between the germline ends. This CDR3 is 15 amino acids long. Germline V gene sequence: CDR1 SGHRS, CDR2 YFSETQ. CDR3 sequence: CASSLLGTINEKLFF. In nucleotides, the CDR3 is TGCGCCAGCAGCCTACTGGGGACTATTAATGAAAAACTGTTTTTT.

J is TRBJ1-3 and V is TRBV7-5; the table's D call of TRBD1 was not tested on the DNA. TRBV7-5 is a pseudogene locus. The CDR3 is 14 residues long. This CDR3 reads CVRSLQGGGNTIYF. Here the CDR3 DNA reads TGTGTCAGAAGCTTACAGGGTGGGGGAAACACCATATATTTT.

The chain couples TRBV7-6 to TRBJ1-1; no reliable D call. The CDR3 totals 14 residues. Germline CDR1 reads SGHVS; CDR2 reads FNYEAQ. V dropped 5 bases and J dropped 4 bases, with 14 bases sitting between them. The CDR3 DNA sequence: TGTGCCAGCAGCCAAAAGGCGGGTGGCACTGAAGCTTTCTTT. Translation: CASSQKAGGTEAFF. Variable domain in full (rest from reference TRBV7-6 and TRBJ1-1): GAGVSQSPRYKVTKRGQDVALRCDPISGHVSLYWYRQALGQGPEFLTYFNYEAQQDKSGLPNDRFSAERPEGSISTLTIQRTEQRDSAMYRCASSQKAGGTEAFFGQGTRLTVV.

V gene TRBV10-3 combines with J gene TRBJ1-6; 11 bases fit TRBD1. Germline values: CDR1 ENHRY, CDR2 SYGVKD. V gave up 0 bases and J gave up 16 bases; unmatched junction bases: 17. The CDR3 is made up of 18 amino acids. The CDR3 sequence: CAISESTGRPGQGVSLHF. The CDR3 nucleotides are TGTGCCATCAGTGAGTCGACCGGCCGGCCGGGACAGGGGGTATCTCTCCACTTT.

This clone is medium-sized (0.01 to 0.1%) by share. The chain employs TRBV21-1 and TRBJ1-1. TRBV21-1 is a pseudogene segment. The CDR3 spans 17 residues. CDR3 nucleotides: TGTGCCAGCAGCAAAGGTTTCAGGGGAGGGGTGAACACTGAAGCTTTCTTT. This codes for CASSKGFRGGVNTEAFF.

The chain has TRBV14 and TRBJ1-6; D remains ambiguous. The CDR3 sequence is 17 residues long. CDR1 is SGHDN and CDR2 is FVKESK in the germline V gene. Deletions cut 1 base from V and 0 bases from J, with 10 bases between. CDR3 coding DNA: TGTGCCAGCAGCCAAGGACTTCCTAGCTCCTATAATTCACCCCTCCACTTT. Its translation: CASSQGLPSSYNSPLHF.

Only a few counts were recorded for this clone. The chain uses TRBV10-2 and TRBJ1-1, with D perhaps matching TRBD1 (5 bases). The germline gives CDR1 WSHSY, CDR2 SAAADI. The length of the CDR3 is 14 residues. The germline V and J ends were trimmed by 0 bases and 5 bases, with 10 bases remaining between them. CDR3 amino acids: CASSESGQGTEAFF. The CDR3 coding sequence is TGCGCCAGCAGTGAGTCGGGTCAGGGTACTGAAGCTTTCTTT.

The chain has TRBV19 and TRBJ2-2; 9 bases fit TRBD1. CDR3 length: 16 amino acids. The germline CDR1 and CDR2 sequences are LNHDA and SQIVND (reference sequence). V lost 5 bases to trimming and J lost 3 bases; unmatched junction nucleotides: 7. The CDR3 DNA reads as TGTGCCAGTAGTCCCCGGACAGGGGCCCACACCGGGGAGCTGTTTTTT. The encoded protein is CASSPRTGAHTGELFF.

J is TRBJ1-6 and V is TRBV6-5; the match to TRBD1 covers 9 bases. Germline V gene sequence: CDR1 MNHEY, CDR2 SVGAGI. V dropped 4 bases and J dropped 7; count of bases not matched to a gene: 5. This CDR3 region has 15 residues. The CDR3 loop is CASSSGQGSNSPLHF. CDR3 bases: TGTGCCAGCAGTTCGGGACAGGGTAGCAATTCACCCCTCCACTTT.

The chain couples TRBV29-1 to TRBJ2-3; TRBD2 matches at 15 bases. This CDR3 comprises 16 residues. Germline CDR1 SQVTM, CDR2 ANQGSEA. J was trimmed by 5 bases and V by 6 bases; bases with no gene match: 9. The CDR3 is CSVPGLAGGQGDTQYF. CDR3 in DNA: TGCAGCGTACCCGGACTAGCGGGGGGGCAAGGAGATACGCAGTATTTT.